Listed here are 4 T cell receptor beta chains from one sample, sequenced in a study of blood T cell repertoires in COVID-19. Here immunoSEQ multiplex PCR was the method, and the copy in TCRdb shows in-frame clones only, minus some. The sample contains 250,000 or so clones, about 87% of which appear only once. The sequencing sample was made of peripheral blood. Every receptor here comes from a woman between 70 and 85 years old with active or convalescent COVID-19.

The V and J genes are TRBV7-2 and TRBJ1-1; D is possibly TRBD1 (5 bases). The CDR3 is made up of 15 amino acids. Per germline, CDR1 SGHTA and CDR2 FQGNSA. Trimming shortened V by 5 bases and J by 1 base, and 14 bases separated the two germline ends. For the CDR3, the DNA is TGTGCCAGCAGCCCCAGCGGGGGGACGAACACTGAAGCTTTCTTT. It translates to CASSPSGGTNTEAFF.

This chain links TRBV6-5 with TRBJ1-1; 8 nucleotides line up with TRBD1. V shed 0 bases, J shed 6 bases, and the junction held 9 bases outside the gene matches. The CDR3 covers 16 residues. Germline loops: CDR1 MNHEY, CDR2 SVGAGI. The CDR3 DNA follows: TGTGCCAGCAGTTACTCGACAGGGGAACTTCGTCCTGAAGCTTTCTTT. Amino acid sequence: CASSYSTGELRPEAFF.

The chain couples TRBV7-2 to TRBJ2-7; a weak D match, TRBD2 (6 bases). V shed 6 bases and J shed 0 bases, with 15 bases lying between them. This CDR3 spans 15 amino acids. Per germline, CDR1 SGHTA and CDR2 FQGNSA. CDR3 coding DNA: TGTGCCAGCAGAGCCCCGGGAGTTTCCTCCTACGAGCAGTACTTC. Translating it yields CASRAPGVSSYEQYF.

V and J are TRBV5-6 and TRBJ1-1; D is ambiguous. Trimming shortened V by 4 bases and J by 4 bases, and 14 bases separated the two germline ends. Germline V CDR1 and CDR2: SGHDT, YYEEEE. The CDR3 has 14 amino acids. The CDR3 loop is CASSGGSSSTEAFF. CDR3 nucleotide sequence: TGTGCCAGCAGCGGCGGATCAAGTAGCACTGAAGCTTTCTTT.